A selection of T cell receptor beta chains follows, all from one sample in a study of shared clonotypes between healthy human individuals. Some clones are missing from TCRdb's copy, which holds only in-frame ones; the method was immunoSEQ multiplex PCR. The sample shows approximately 2,300,000 clones, approximately 90% of them seen only once. Specimen: naive CD4+ T cells from PBMCs. All receptors derive from a man between 18 and 29 years old in good health. Some clones in this sample may be carry-over from other donors' samples. Both conserved end residues are part of each CDR3. Each record gives: V gene, J gene, D gene, clone size, CDR3 length, CDR3 protein, CDR3 DNA. D genes are given only for firm matches. Clone size is shown for a subset of rows, as once, few, many or a class of expanded clone.

V: TRBV10-3
J: TRBJ1-2
D: .
size: .
length: 15
CDR3: CAINRSGTGPYGYTF
DNA: TGTGCCATCAATCGATCCGGTACGGGGCCCTATGGCTACACCTTC

V: TRBV27
J: TRBJ2-2
D: .
size: .
length: 13
CDR3: CASSFWGTGELFF
DNA: TGTGCCAGCAGTTTTTGGGGTACCGGGGAGCTGTTTTTT

V: TRBV28
J: TRBJ2-2
D: TRBD1
size: .
length: 16
CDR3: CASSGQGALGTGELFF
DNA: TGTGCCAGCAGCGGACAGGGGGCTCTCGGGACCGGGGAGCTGTTTTTT

V: TRBV28
J: TRBJ1-4
D: .
size: .
length: 18
CDR3: CASSRSLDRRSAKEKLFF
DNA: TGTGCCAGCAGTCGGTCATTGGATAGGAGGAGTGCAAAAGAAAAACTGTTTTTT

V: TRBV28
J: TRBJ2-3
D: .
size: .
length: 18
CDR3: CASSPTGLRQGGTDTQYF
DNA: TGTGCCAGCAGCCCAACCGGGCTCCGCCAAGGGGGCACAGATACGCAGTATTTT

V: TRBV5-1
J: TRBJ2-7
D: TRBD2
size: .
length: 14
CDR3: CASSPTSGSYEQYF
DNA: TGCGCCAGCAGTCCTACTAGCGGGAGTTACGAGCAGTACTTC

V: TRBV6-1
J: TRBJ1-2
D: .
size: .
length: 14
CDR3: CASNPERGDYGYTF
DNA: TGTGCCAGCAACCCGGAAAGGGGGGACTATGGCTACACCTTC

V: TRBV19
J: TRBJ1-2
D: TRBD1
size: once
length: 15
CDR3: CASIYRTGLNYGYTF
DNA: TGTGCCAGTATTTATCGGACAGGACTTAACTATGGCTACACCTTC

V: TRBV6-5
J: TRBJ2-1
D: TRBD1
size: .
length: 15
CDR3: CASSKQGALYNEQFF
DNA: TGTGCCAGCAGTAAACAGGGGGCCCTCTACAATGAGCAGTTCTTC

V: TRBV5-5
J: TRBJ1-2
D: .
size: .
length: 14
CDR3: CASSLPRAVYGYTF
DNA: TGTGCCAGCAGCTTGCCCAGGGCCGTCTATGGCTACACCTTC

V: TRBV27
J: TRBJ2-1
D: TRBD2
size: .
length: 18
CDR3: CASSPPSRLAGSYNEQFF
DNA: TGTGCCAGCAGTCCTCCTTCACGTCTAGCGGGATCCTACAATGAGCAGTTCTTC

V: TRBV15
J: TRBJ2-1
D: TRBD2
size: few
length: 19
CDR3: CATSRGTSGRRLSYNEQFF
DNA: TGTGCCACCAGCAGGGGGACTAGCGGGAGAAGGTTATCCTACAATGAGCAGTTCTTC

V: TRBV6-6
J: TRBJ1-1
D: TRBD1
size: .
length: 14
CDR3: CASRPDRAGTEAFF
DNA: TGTGCCAGCAGGCCAGACAGGGCGGGTACTGAAGCTTTCTTT

V: TRBV7-2
J: TRBJ2-1
D: TRBD2
size: .
length: 16
CDR3: CASSSFGTSSYNEQFF
DNA: TGTGCCAGCAGCTCCTTCGGGACTAGCAGCTACAATGAGCAGTTCTTC

V: TRBV7-2
J: TRBJ2-1
D: TRBD1
size: .
length: 14
CDR3: CASSSWTGGNEQFF
DNA: TGTGCCAGCAGCTCATGGACAGGGGGCAATGAGCAGTTCTTC

V: TRBV4-3
J: TRBJ2-3
D: .
size: .
length: 13
CDR3: CASSPGATDTQYF
DNA: TGCGCCAGCAGCCCAGGGGCCACAGATACGCAGTATTTT

V: TRBV28
J: TRBJ1-2
D: .
size: .
length: 15
CDR3: CASSPRDADNYGYTF
DNA: TGTGCCAGCAGTCCTAGGGACGCTGACAACTATGGCTACACCTTC

V: TRBV7-9
J: TRBJ2-7
D: .
size: .
length: 12
CDR3: CASSLRSYEQYF
DNA: TGTGCCAGCAGCCTACGGTCCTACGAGCAGTACTTC

V: TRBV5-4
J: TRBJ2-1
D: TRBD2
size: .
length: 20
CDR3: CASLGKAEREGRSSYNEQFF
DNA: TGTGCCAGCCTTGGGAAGGCGGAGCGGGAGGGCCGTTCCTCCTACAATGAGCAGTTCTTC

V: TRBV10-3
J: TRBJ2-7
D: .
size: .
length: 14
CDR3: CAISERSGSYEQYF
DNA: TGTGCCATCAGTGAGCGGTCGGGGAGCTACGAGCAGTACTTC

V: TRBV25-1
J: TRBJ2-2
D: .
size: .
length: 14
CDR3: CASSAGPNTGELFF
DNA: TGTGCCAGCAGCGCCGGACCTAACACCGGGGAGCTGTTTTTT

V: TRBV28
J: TRBJ2-1
D: TRBD2
size: .
length: 13
CDR3: CASRGEGRVEQFF
DNA: TGTGCCAGCAGGGGGGAGGGCCGGGTTGAGCAGTTCTTC

V: TRBV7-2
J: TRBJ2-5
D: .
size: .
length: 14
CDR3: CASSFQGIQETQYF
DNA: TGTGCCAGCAGCTTCCAGGGGATCCAAGAGACCCAGTACTTC

V: TRBV5-4
J: TRBJ1-1
D: .
size: .
length: 15
CDR3: CASSLEAGVNTEAFF
DNA: TGTGCCAGCAGCTTGGAGGCAGGAGTCAACACTGAAGCTTTCTTT

V: TRBV5-1
J: TRBJ2-3
D: TRBD2
size: .
length: 15
CDR3: CASSLTSGVTDTQYF
DNA: TGCGCCAGCAGCTTGACTAGCGGGGTCACAGATACGCAGTATTTT

V: TRBV25-1
J: TRBJ2-1
D: TRBD2
size: .
length: 15
CDR3: CASSGKAGGHGEQFF
DNA: TGTGCCAGCAGTGGGAAAGCGGGAGGGCACGGTGAGCAGTTCTTC

V: TRBV28
J: TRBJ2-2
D: .
size: .
length: 13
CDR3: CASSLWGDGELFF
DNA: TGTGCCAGCAGTTTGTGGGGAGACGGGGAGCTGTTTTTT

V: TRBV2
J: TRBJ2-3
D: .
size: .
length: 13
CDR3: CASSGESTDTQYF
DNA: TGTGCCAGCAGTGGGGAAAGCACAGATACGCAGTATTTT

V: TRBV2
J: TRBJ1-1
D: .
size: .
length: 14
CDR3: CASSVREGSTEAFF
DNA: TGTGCCAGCAGTGTCCGGGAGGGAAGCACTGAAGCTTTCTTT

V: TRBV11-1
J: TRBJ2-1
D: .
size: .
length: 14
CDR3: CASSPRNPGNEQFF
DNA: TGTGCCAGCAGCCCCAGAAACCCCGGGAATGAGCAGTTCTTC

V: TRBV5-1
J: TRBJ2-5
D: .
size: .
length: 14
CDR3: CASSLEGNGETQYF
DNA: TGCGCCAGCAGCTTGGAGGGCAACGGAGAGACCCAGTACTTC

V: TRBV6-1
J: TRBJ2-5
D: TRBD2
size: .
length: 14
CDR3: CASSGGRAQETQYF
DNA: TGTGCCAGCAGTGGGGGGAGGGCTCAGGAGACCCAGTACTTC

V: TRBV7-8
J: TRBJ1-1
D: TRBD1
size: .
length: 13
CDR3: CASSLEGQGEAFF
DNA: TGTGCCAGCAGCTTAGAGGGACAGGGGGAAGCTTTCTTT

V: TRBV10-3
J: TRBJ1-1
D: .
size: .
length: 14
CDR3: CAISGQNMNTEAFF
DNA: TGTGCCATCAGTGGACAGAACATGAACACTGAAGCTTTCTTT

V: TRBV6-5
J: TRBJ1-5
D: .
size: .
length: 12
CDR3: CASSYTWQPQHF
DNA: TGTGCCAGCAGTTACACGTGGCAGCCCCAGCATTTT

V: TRBV28
J: TRBJ2-7
D: TRBD2
size: once
length: 15
CDR3: CASNLPGLASNEQYF
DNA: TGTGCCAGCAACCTCCCGGGACTAGCTTCCAACGAGCAGTACTTC

V: TRBV10-3
J: TRBJ2-1
D: TRBD2
size: .
length: 14
CDR3: CAIGAGTSYNEQFF
DNA: TGTGCCATCGGAGCGGGGACCTCCTACAATGAGCAGTTCTTC

V: TRBV6-6
J: TRBJ1-2
D: .
size: .
length: 14
CDR3: CASNSGTAGLGYTF
DNA: TGTGCCAGCAATTCCGGGACGGCTGGGTTAGGCTACACCTTC

V: TRBV30
J: TRBJ2-7
D: .
size: .
length: 14
CDR3: CAWSVLSRSYEQYF
DNA: TGTGCCTGGAGTGTATTGTCTAGATCCTACGAGCAGTACTTC

V: TRBV5-1
J: TRBJ2-5
D: TRBD2
size: .
length: 14
CDR3: CASSAGLAGLTQYF
DNA: TGCGCCAGCAGCGCGGGACTAGCGGGCCTTACCCAGTACTTC

V: TRBV11-3
J: TRBJ1-1
D: .
size: .
length: 15
CDR3: CASSLAGDMNTEAFF
DNA: TGTGCCAGCAGCCTAGCAGGGGACATGAACACTGAAGCTTTCTTT

V: TRBV10-3
J: TRBJ2-1
D: TRBD2
size: .
length: 17
CDR3: CAISEIEIRDYRDEQFF
DNA: TGTGCCATCAGTGAGATAGAAATACGGGACTATCGGGATGAGCAGTTCTTC

V: TRBV18
J: TRBJ2-3
D: .
size: .
length: 13
CDR3: CASSPGVTDTQYF
DNA: TGTGCCAGCTCCCCGGGGGTCACAGATACGCAGTATTTT

V: TRBV29-1
J: TRBJ1-4
D: .
size: .
length: 13
CDR3: CSVSRGSGEKLFF
DNA: TGCAGCGTTTCTAGGGGGAGTGGTGAAAAACTGTTTTTT

V: TRBV28
J: TRBJ2-7
D: .
size: .
length: 13
CDR3: CASSLFSSYEQYF
DNA: TGTGCCAGCAGTTTATTCAGCTCCTACGAGCAGTACTTC

V: TRBV28
J: TRBJ1-2
D: TRBD1
size: .
length: 14
CDR3: CASRRTGQGYGYTF
DNA: TGTGCCAGCAGACGAACGGGACAGGGCTATGGCTACACCTTC